Listed below are T cell receptor beta chains from one sample, sequenced in a study of CD8 T cells in Susac syndrome. TCRdb called the immunoSEQ multiplex PCR reads again in MiXCR, with one record for every CDR3 protein. The sample shows more than 95,000 distinct CDR3 sequences, around 94% of them seen only once. The sample taken for sequencing was CD8+ T cells from PBMCs. These receptors were obtained from a human donor with Susac syndrome. Both conserved end residues are part of each CDR3.

V gene	J gene	CDR3 protein
TRBV7-9	TRBJ1-1	CASSLSGEYTEAFF
TRBV28	TRBJ2-7	CASSLNPQGRPPLAYYEQYF
TRBV3-1	TRBJ2-2	CASSQDSGTGELFF
TRBV24-1	TRBJ2-1	CATSDWTSGEQFF
TRBV6-4	TRBJ1-5	CASSPGGKGNQPQHF
TRBV7-9	TRBJ2-1	CASSSGLVEGEQFF
TRBV9	TRBJ1-1	CASSPSVGAFF
TRBV28	TRBJ2-2	CASSPGQRDTGELFF
TRBV4-3	TRBJ2-7	CASSQDEGEPPKEQYF
TRBV28	TRBJ2-4	CASSSDTENIQYF
TRBV7-9	TRBJ1-3	CASSAYHGDTIYF
TRBV6-5	TRBJ2-4	CASSYNRQGAKNIQYF
TRBV20-1	TRBJ2-7	CSASGVAGVNEQYF
TRBV2	TRBJ1-5	CASRSTGGWSQPQHF
TRBV7-6	TRBJ1-1	CASKGSDTEAFF
TRBV9	TRBJ2-7	CASSGEGYEQYF
TRBV4-1	TRBJ2-7	CASSPRGRTGVDNEQYF
TRBV20-1	TRBJ2-1	CSARVPREDHNEQFF
TRBV7-2	TRBJ1-2	CASSLIGGMGYGYTF
TRBV5-4	TRBJ2-1	CASSRPKFSSYNEQFF
TRBV6-2/TRBV6-3	TRBJ2-5	CASSYLTQETQYF
TRBV15	TRBJ1-1	CATSALTEAFF
TRBV5-6	TRBJ2-2	CASSPASANTGELFF
TRBV4-1	TRBJ2-1	CASSQIRLSPYNEQFF
TRBV2	TRBJ1-1	CASSEAGRINTEAFF
TRBV16	TRBJ1-2	CASSQRIGGGYTF
TRBV6-5	TRBJ1-1	CASSGTENTEAFF
TRBV30	TRBJ1-5	CAWSSGTGGQPQHF
TRBV19	TRBJ2-3	CASSPRTSGTDTQYF
TRBV6-2/TRBV6-3	TRBJ2-3	CASSSGGATDTQYF
TRBV3-1	TRBJ1-2	CASSQRDRGLGYTF
TRBV5-4	TRBJ1-6	CASSLNRGYNSPLHF
TRBV19	TRBJ1-1	CASSSGNLLRKNTEAFF
TRBV15	TRBJ2-1	CATSRGPQGEQFF
TRBV9	TRBJ2-5	CASSVGDREKTQYF
TRBV7-2	TRBJ2-7	CASSPGLTYEQYF
TRBV4-2	TRBJ2-5	CASSQRMSETQYF
TRBV11-2	TRBJ1-2	CASSNGAVATFNYGYTF
TRBV27	TRBJ1-1	CASSLGGLNTEAFF
TRBV6-4	TRBJ2-1	CASSDRESEQFF
TRBV7-8	TRBJ2-1	CASSLGGRGSYNEQFF
TRBV19	TRBJ1-2	CASSWSGDSVDGYTF
TRBV28	TRBJ2-7	CASSFSGTGYEQYF
TRBV27	TRBJ2-1	CASSLWGANEQFF
TRBV20-1	TRBJ2-5	CSARGGDRRETQYF
TRBV24-1	TRBJ1-2	CATSEGQNYGYTF
TRBV7-8	TRBJ2-5	CASSLRPYWELTETQYF
TRBV7-3	TRBJ2-2	CASSLLVGTGELFF
TRBV12-3/TRBV12-4	TRBJ1-6	CASSLAAHNSPLHF
TRBV4-2	TRBJ1-5	CASSPYLGGNQPQHF
TRBV4-2	TRBJ2-2	CASSQDPGELFF
TRBV20-1	TRBJ1-5	CSASTGTGGAGSNQPQHF
TRBV12-3/TRBV12-4	TRBJ1-1	CASTAGGGRNTEAFF
TRBV30	TRBJ1-4	CAWGAGEKLFF
TRBV20-1	TRBJ2-1	CSAPTGNEQFF